This entry describes one TCR beta chain. This record comes from a study of blood T cell repertoires in COVID-19. About the study: Spain, Italy and the United States supplied samples that represented acute and convalescent COVID-19. Sources were T cells, B-cell-depleted T cells, or PBMCs; the material itself was cDNA or gDNA.

In the study's own analysis: Estimated nucleated cell counts came from reference gene primer amplification. Sequencing was performed with immunoSEQ multiplex PCR; in TCRdb, only in-frame clones are kept and a portion is missing. The D gene and trimming were derived from the DNA, and the V and J assignments and clone size from that table. The table includes under 200,000 clones, 85% to 90% detected once. CDR1 is SGHDT, CDR2 YYEEEE, per germline. V dropped 0 bases and J dropped 9 bases, with 10 bases sitting between them. The CDR3 runs to 14 residues. The sequenced material came from peripheral blood. This TCR came from a man aged 18 to 35 with active or convalescent COVID-19. The chain links TRBV5-6 to TRBJ1-6; D is unresolved. CDR3 nucleotides: TGTGCCAGCAGCTTGGGTAGGCGGATTTCACCCCTCCACTTT. It yields the protein CASSLGRRISPLHF.